This TCR beta chain was identified during a study of Ad26.COV2.S vaccination and SARS-CoV-2 variants. Study at large: Each vaccinee took Ad26.COV2.S intramuscularly, once or twice 56 days apart.

As to this clone: Its antigen is still unknown.

CDR3 length equals 15 residues. CDR1 MNHEY and CDR2 SVGAGI come from the germline V gene. The V segment lost 6 bases and the J segment 3 bases; nucleotides outside the gene matches: 9. Only in-frame clones appear in the TCRdb table, and some are missing; sequencing was by immunoSEQ multiplex PCR. The top ten hold around 3.3% of the sample, which has 350,000 to 450,000 clones, 70% to 90% seen once. The treatment was: around 19 received Ad26.COV2.S at low or high dose, single or two shots; a few received placebo; per-sample allocation not given. All samples were drawn on day 63, counting from the first vaccine or placebo injection. The individual, an adult aged 18-55 years, was a donor in Boston. Participants' vaccine, an Ad26 vector, delivered Wuhan-strain SARS-CoV-2 spike. Study-level results: With respect to non-spike TCR breadth, vaccine and placebo recipients were similar.

The receptor was isolated from a person between 18 and 59 years old who received the Ad26.COV2.S COVID-19 vaccine or a placebo. The chain carries TRBV6-5 and TRBJ2-7; 9 bases line up with TRBD2. Source: peripheral blood, taken in a trial of Ad26.COV2.S vaccine versus placebo. The CDR3 region is CASRRTGTSYYEQYF. The CDR3 DNA reads as TGTGCCAGCAGAAGAACCGGGACTAGCTACTACGAGCAGTACTTC.